The clone carrying this T cell receptor beta chain appeared a few times. This CDR3 has 16 amino acids. CDR1 and CDR2 from the germline V gene are LNHNV and YYDKDF (reference sequence). With 1 base clipped from V and 7 bases from J, the junction kept 8 bases outside the gene matches. These data are taken from a study of blood T cell repertoires in COVID-19. Overall study context: Researchers got acute and convalescent COVID-19 samples from the United States, Italy and Spain. PBMCs, B-cell-depleted T cells, or T cells were the source of the cDNA or gDNA that made up the material.

Per the original methods: How many nucleated cells were present was estimated from reference gene primer amplification. Using immunoSEQ multiplex PCR, the repertoire was profiled, and TCRdb retains in-frame clones only, with some absent. For V, J and clone size, that table is used; D and trimming come from the DNA. Among 280,000 or so clones, roughly 90% were seen once, and the ten largest hold just under 9.5%. The sequence was obtained from a man aged 18-30 years with active or convalescent COVID-19. The chain carries TRBV15 and TRBJ2-1; the match to TRBD2 covers 9 bases. What was sequenced was peripheral blood. CDR3 nucleotides: TGTGCCACCAGCAGAGGTACCAGCGGGGGGTCGAATGAGCAGTTCTTC. Translation gives CATSRGTSGGSNEQFF.